This TCR beta chain was observed in a study of cytomegalovirus exposure and HLA in healthy donors. Study-level results: A classifier reportedly called cytomegalovirus status with high sensitivity and specificity.

Comment on this clone: The antigen remains unidentified.

TCRdb keeps only in-frame clones here, not all; method: immunoSEQ multiplex PCR. The sample holds roughly 260,000 clones; about 83% are singletons and the top ten take around 2.6%. Germline V CDR1 and CDR2: SGHTA, FQGNSA. The CDR3 totals 14 residues. Germline trimming cut 5 bases from V and 2 bases from J; bases unmatched to any gene: 5. V is TRBV7-2 and J is TRBJ2-5, with 7 bases fitting TRBD2. Sequencing was done on a sample of PBMCs. The TCR was taken from a man younger than 35 in good health and CMV-seronegative. The CDR3 reads CASSPSGVQETQYF. CDR3 sequence (DNA): TGTGCCAGCAGCCCCAGCGGGGTACAAGAGACCCAGTACTTC.